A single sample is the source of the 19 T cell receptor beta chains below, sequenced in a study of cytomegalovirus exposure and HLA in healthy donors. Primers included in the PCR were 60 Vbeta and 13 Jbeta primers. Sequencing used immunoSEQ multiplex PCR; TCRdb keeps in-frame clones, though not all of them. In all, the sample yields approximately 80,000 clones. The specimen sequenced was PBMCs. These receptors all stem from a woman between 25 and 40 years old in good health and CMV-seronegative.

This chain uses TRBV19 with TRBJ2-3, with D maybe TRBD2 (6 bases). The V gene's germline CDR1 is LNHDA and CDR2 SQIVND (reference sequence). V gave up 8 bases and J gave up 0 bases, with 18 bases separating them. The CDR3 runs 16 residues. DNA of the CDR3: TGTGCCAGTGGTACAAGTAGCGGACCCAGCACAGATACGCAGTATTTT. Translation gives CASGTSSGPSTDTQYF.

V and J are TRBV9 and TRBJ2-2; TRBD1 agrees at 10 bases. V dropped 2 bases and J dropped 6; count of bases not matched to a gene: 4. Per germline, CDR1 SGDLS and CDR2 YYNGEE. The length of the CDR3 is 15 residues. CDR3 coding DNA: TGTGCCAGCAGCGTGACAGGGGGCGCGCCCGGGGAGCTGTTTTTT. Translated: CASSVTGGAPGELFF.

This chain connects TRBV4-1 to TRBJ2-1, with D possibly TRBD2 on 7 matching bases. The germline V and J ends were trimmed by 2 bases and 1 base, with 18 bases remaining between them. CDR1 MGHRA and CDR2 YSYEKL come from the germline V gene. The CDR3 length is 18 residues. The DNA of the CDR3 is TGCGCCAGCAGCCAAAGTCCATCGGGGGGCGCTTCCTACAATGAGCAGTTCTTC. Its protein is CASSQSPSGGASYNEQFF.

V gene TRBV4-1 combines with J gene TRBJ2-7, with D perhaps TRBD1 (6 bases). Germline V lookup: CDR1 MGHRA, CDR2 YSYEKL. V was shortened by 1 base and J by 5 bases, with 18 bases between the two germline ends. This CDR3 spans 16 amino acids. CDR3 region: CASSQASGQTLNEQYF. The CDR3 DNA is TGCGCCAGCAGCCAAGCTTCCGGACAGACGTTAAACGAGCAGTACTTC.

CDR3 in DNA: TGTGCCAGCAGTGACTTACAGGGGCGCTACACCTTC. It translates to CASSDLQGRYTF. The rearrangement joins TRBV6-4 to TRBJ1-2; TRBD1 agrees at 7 bases. The V segment lost 1 base and the J segment 9 bases; nucleotides outside the gene matches: 2. The CDR3 loop spans 12 amino acids. Germline CDR1 and CDR2: MRHNA and SNTAGT.

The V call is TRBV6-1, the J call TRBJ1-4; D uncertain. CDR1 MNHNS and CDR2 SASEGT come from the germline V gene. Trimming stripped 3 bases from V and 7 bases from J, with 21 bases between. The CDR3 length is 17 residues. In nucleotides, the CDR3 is TGTGCCAGCAGTGACACATGGATGGCAGCTAGGAGTGAAAAACTGTTTTTT. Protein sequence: CASSDTWMAARSEKLFF.

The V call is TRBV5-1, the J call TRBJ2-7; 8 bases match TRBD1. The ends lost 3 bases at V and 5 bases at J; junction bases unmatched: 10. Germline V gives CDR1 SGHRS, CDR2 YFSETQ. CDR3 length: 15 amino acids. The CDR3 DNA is TGCGCCAGCAGCTACCTGACAGGGGTCAGCAACGAGCAGTACTTC. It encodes CASSYLTGVSNEQYF. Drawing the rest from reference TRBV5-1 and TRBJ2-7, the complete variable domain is KAGVTQTPRYLIKTRGQQVTLSCSPISGHRSVSWYQQTPGQGLQFLFEYFSETQRNKGNFPGRFSGRQFSNSRSEMNVSTLELGDSALYLCASSYLTGVSNEQYFGPGTRLTVT.

CDR3 sequence (DNA): TGTGCCAGCAGTTTCAAGTCTACAGGCCTCCAGCAGTTCTTC. It codes for CASSFKSTGLQQFF. V gene TRBV28 combines with J gene TRBJ2-1; tentatively, D is TRBD1 (5 bases). Trimming took off 3 bases at V and 11 bases at J, with 17 bases between the two ends. Germline V gene data show CDR1 as MDHEN and CDR2 as SYDVKM. The CDR3 is 14 amino acids.

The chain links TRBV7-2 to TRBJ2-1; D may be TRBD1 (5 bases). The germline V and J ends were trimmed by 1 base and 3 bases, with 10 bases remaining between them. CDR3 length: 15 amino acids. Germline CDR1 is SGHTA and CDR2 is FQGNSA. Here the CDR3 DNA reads TGTGCCAGCAGCTTAGACCTAGGGGACTACAATGAGCAGTTCTTC. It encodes CASSLDLGDYNEQFF.

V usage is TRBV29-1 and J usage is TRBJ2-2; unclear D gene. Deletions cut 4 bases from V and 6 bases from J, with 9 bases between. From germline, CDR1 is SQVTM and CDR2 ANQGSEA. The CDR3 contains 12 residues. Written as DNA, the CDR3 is TGCAGCGTTGCTATCCTTGCCGGGGAGCTGTTTTTT. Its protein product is CSVAILAGELFF.

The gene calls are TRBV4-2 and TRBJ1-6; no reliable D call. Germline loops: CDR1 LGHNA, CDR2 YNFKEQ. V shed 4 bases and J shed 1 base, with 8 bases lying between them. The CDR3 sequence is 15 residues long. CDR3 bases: TGTGCCAGCAGCCCCGGAGGTTCCTATAATTCACCCCTCCACTTT. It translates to CASSPGGSYNSPLHF.

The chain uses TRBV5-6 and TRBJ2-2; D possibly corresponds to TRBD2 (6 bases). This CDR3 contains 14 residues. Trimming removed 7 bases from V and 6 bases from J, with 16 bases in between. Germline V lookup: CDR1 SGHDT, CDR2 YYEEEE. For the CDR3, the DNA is TGTGCCAGCTCAGCTTTAGGAGGGTCCGGGGAGCTGTTTTTT. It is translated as CASSALGGSGELFF.

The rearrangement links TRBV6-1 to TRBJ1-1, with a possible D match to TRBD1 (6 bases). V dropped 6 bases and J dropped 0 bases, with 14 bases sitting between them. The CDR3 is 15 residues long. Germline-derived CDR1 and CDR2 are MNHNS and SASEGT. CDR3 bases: TGTGCCAGCAGAGGACAGTCCCTCATGAACACTGAAGCTTTCTTT. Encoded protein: CASRGQSLMNTEAFF.

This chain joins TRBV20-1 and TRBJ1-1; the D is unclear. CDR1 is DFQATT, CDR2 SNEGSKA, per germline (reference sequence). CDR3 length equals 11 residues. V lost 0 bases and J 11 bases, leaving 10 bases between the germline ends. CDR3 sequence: CSARDQVRAFF. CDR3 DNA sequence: TGCAGTGCTAGAGATCAGGTGCGTGCTTTCTTT.

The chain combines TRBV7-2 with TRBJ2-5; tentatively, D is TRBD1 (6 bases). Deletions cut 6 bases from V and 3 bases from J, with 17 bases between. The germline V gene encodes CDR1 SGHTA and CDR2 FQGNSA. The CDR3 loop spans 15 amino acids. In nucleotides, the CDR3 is TGTGCCAGCAGTTTCTTAGGGGGAGCGGAAGAGACCCAGTACTTC. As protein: CASSFLGGAEETQYF.

CDR3 sequence (DNA): TGCGCCAGCAGTGATCGCACCGGGACAGGGGACTACGAGCAGTACTTC. Amino acid sequence: CASSDRTGTGDYEQYF. J is TRBJ2-7 and V is TRBV10-2; TRBD1 aligns across 10 bases. This CDR3 is 16 amino acids long. V lost 3 bases, J lost 3 bases, and 8 bases stayed unmatched. CDR1 is WSHSY and CDR2 is SAAADI in the germline V gene.

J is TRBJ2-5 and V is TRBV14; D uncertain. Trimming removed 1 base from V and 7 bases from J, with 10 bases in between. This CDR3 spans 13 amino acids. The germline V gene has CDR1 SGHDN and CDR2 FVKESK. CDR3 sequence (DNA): TGTGCCAGCAGCCAAGCTTACGTCGGGACCCAGTACTTC. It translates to CASSQAYVGTQYF.

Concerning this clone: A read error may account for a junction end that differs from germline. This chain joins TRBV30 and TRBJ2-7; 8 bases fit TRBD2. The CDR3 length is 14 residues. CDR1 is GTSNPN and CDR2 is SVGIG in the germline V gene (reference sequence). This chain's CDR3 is CSWSDGGGSYEQYF. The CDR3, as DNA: TGTTCCTGGAGTGACGGGGGGGGCTCCTACGAGCAGTACTTC.

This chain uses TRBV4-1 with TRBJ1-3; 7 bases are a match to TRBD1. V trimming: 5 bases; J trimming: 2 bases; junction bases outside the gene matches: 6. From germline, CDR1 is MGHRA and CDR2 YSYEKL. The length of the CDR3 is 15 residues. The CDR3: CASSWDSTPGNTIYF. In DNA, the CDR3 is TGCGCCAGCAGCTGGGACAGCACTCCTGGAAACACCATATATTTT.